This T cell receptor beta chain was captured in a study of CD8 T cells in Susac syndrome. Random-hexamer reverse transcription was applied to roughly 0.45 to 1 ug RNA. Amplification of TCR beta CDR3 by immunoSEQ multiplex PCR spanned 54 Vbeta and 13 Jbeta. TCRdb independently ran MiXCR on the immunoSEQ multiplex PCR reads; one entry per CDR3 protein. This sample has tens of thousands of distinct CDR3 sequences, with approximately 94% found just once. This clonotype was seen only once. The CDR3 is made up of 16 amino acids. J gave up 6 bases and V 4 bases, and 10 bases lay outside the gene matches. Germline CDR1 and CDR2: SGDLS and YYNGEE. High-throughput TCR beta sequencing covered peripheral CD8+ and CD4+ T cells. Healthy donors, matched for age and sex, constituted the control group. Negative isolation was applied to CD8+ and CD4+ T cells, and FACS enrichment was applied to TEMRA cells.

Sequenced: CD8+ T cells from PBMCs. This rearrangement joins TRBV9 to TRBJ2-3; TRBD2 aligns across 11 bases. This TCR was sampled from a human donor in good health. In DNA form, the CDR3 reads TGTGCCAGCAGCACTAGCGGGGGAGGAATCTCCGATACGCAGTATTTT. As protein: CASSTSGGGISDTQYF.